Shown below are 13 T cell receptor beta chains from a single sample sequenced in a study of blood T cell repertoires in COVID-19. The protocol was immunoSEQ multiplex PCR, while the TCRdb copy is restricted to in-frame clones and leaves out a portion. The sample lists 130,000 or so clones; 88% were seen once. Material: peripheral blood. The receptors were gathered from a woman aged 55-70 years with acute or convalescent COVID-19.

The chain links TRBV6-5 to TRBJ1-5, with D tentatively TRBD1 (5 bases). CDR3 length: 13 amino acids. Germline values: CDR1 MNHEY, CDR2 SVGAGI. V was cut by 5 bases and J by 9 bases, with 14 bases left in between. CDR3 nucleotides: TGTGCCAGCAGTATGGGGGTCGGGGGGCCCCAGCATTTT. Residues: CASSMGVGGPQHF.

The chain has TRBV11-2 and TRBJ2-5; D call uncertain. The CDR3 has 14 amino acids. Germline CDR1 is SGHAT and CDR2 is FQNNGV. With 5 bases removed from V and 5 bases from J, the gap between germline ends came to 15 bases. The CDR3 DNA sequence: TGTGCCAGCAGCGTGAGCCTGACTTCGGAGACCCAGTACTTC. This encodes CASSVSLTSETQYF.

The chain has TRBV30 and TRBJ1-6; D remains ambiguous. With 0 bases removed from V and 2 bases from J, the gap between germline ends came to 8 bases. The CDR3 covers 15 residues. Germline V lookup: CDR1 GTSNPN, CDR2 SVGIG (reference sequence). This chain's CDR3 is CAWSVQQPYNSPLHF. The CDR3 DNA reads as TGTGCCTGGAGTGTACAACAGCCCTATAATTCACCCCTCCACTTT.

The chain joins TRBV11-3 to TRBJ1-1, with D possibly being TRBD1 (5 bases). This CDR3 spans 14 amino acids. Germline V gives CDR1 SGHNT, CDR2 YENEEA. V dropped 1 base and J dropped 2 bases, with 8 bases sitting between them. CDR3 in DNA: TGTGCCAGCAGCTTAGGCGGGGACAACACTGAAGCTTTCTTT. Its protein product is CASSLGGDNTEAFF.

In its sample, this clone was seen a few times. The chain carries TRBV14 and TRBJ1-6; TRBD1 agrees at 7 bases. The CDR3 is 15 residues long. Germline trimming cut 4 bases from V and 5 bases from J; bases unmatched to any gene: 5. Per the germline V gene, CDR1 is SGHDN and CDR2 is FVKESK. The CDR3 sequence is CASSRRDRNNSPLHF. Written as DNA, the CDR3 is TGTGCCAGCAGCCGACGGGACAGAAATAATTCACCCCTCCACTTT.

This chain links TRBV7-6 with TRBJ1-5; D unclear. In germline, CDR1 is SGHVS, CDR2 FNYEAQ. Between the trimmed V and J ends, which lost 2 bases and 0 bases, there was a span of 14 bases. There are 17 residues in the CDR3. CDR3 DNA: TGTGCCAGCAGCTTATGGTATCGGGAGTATAGCAATCAGCCCCAGCATTTT. Protein: CASSLWYREYSNQPQHF.

The rearrangement links TRBV2 to TRBJ2-2; TRBD1 matches 9 bases. V shed 5 bases and J 5 bases; nucleotides not matched to a gene: 3. The CDR3 contains 14 residues. Germline CDR1 SNHLY, CDR2 FYNNEI. CDR3 sequence (DNA): TGTGCCAGCAGTTTGGGACAGGGTACCGGGGAGCTGTTTTTT. It specifies CASSLGQGTGELFF.

The V call is TRBV3-1 (or the pseudogene TRBV3-2), the J call TRBJ2-3, with 7 bases matching TRBD1. V lost 2 bases and J lost 0; bases outside the gene matches: 11. CDR1 LGHDT and CDR2 YNNKEL come from the germline V gene (reference sequence). CDR3 length equals 18 residues. In nucleotides, the CDR3 is TGTGCCAGCAGCCAAATCCTCGGGACAGCCGTTAGCACAGATACGCAGTATTTT. This translates into CASSQILGTAVSTDTQYF.

V usage is TRBV19 and J usage is TRBJ2-1; 12 bases fit TRBD1. The CDR3 is made up of 15 amino acids. V lost 3 bases, J lost 9 bases, and 6 bases stayed unmatched. CDR1 is LNHDA and CDR2 is SQIVND in the germline V gene (reference sequence). CDR3 in DNA: TGTGCCAGTAGTATGGGGGACAGGGGGCTTAGTGAGCAGTTCTTC. It encodes CASSMGDRGLSEQFF.

This sequence joins TRBV19 and TRBJ2-1; 7 bases line up with TRBD2. This CDR3 is built from 18 residues. From germline, CDR1 is LNHDA and CDR2 SQIVND (reference sequence). The V segment lost 5 bases and the J segment 0 bases; nucleotides outside the gene matches: 13. CDR3: CASSPQPRRGNSYNEQFF. Here the CDR3 DNA reads TGTGCCAGTAGTCCCCAGCCTCGGCGGGGGAACTCCTACAATGAGCAGTTCTTC.

The J gene is TRBJ1-2, the V gene TRBV19; 7 nucleotides line up with TRBD1. The CDR3 runs to 15 residues. In germline, CDR1 is LNHDA, CDR2 SQIVND (reference sequence). Trimming cost V 3 bases and J 1 base; bases outside gene matches: 5. Here the CDR3 DNA reads TGTGCCAGTAGTATTTTCAGGGGGATTAACTATGGCTACACCTTC. Amino acids: CASSIFRGINYGYTF.

The chain joins TRBV5-1 to TRBJ2-5, with TRBD2 matching 12 bases. With V trimmed by 0 bases and J by 4 bases, 10 bases remained unmatched. The CDR3 covers 18 residues. Germline values: CDR1 SGHRS, CDR2 YFSETQ. The CDR3 loop is CASSLDGLAGRAIETQYF. CDR3 bases: TGCGCCAGCAGCTTGGACGGACTAGCGGGGCGTGCGATAGAGACCCAGTACTTC.

This sequence joins TRBV24-1 and TRBJ2-1, with TRBD2 matching 12 bases. Germline V CDR1 and CDR2: KGHDR, SFDVKD. The CDR3 runs to 17 residues. The V gene end was trimmed by 2 bases and the J gene end by 8 bases; junction bases not matched to a gene: 9. CDR3 sequence (DNA): TGTGCCACCAGTGATTCGAAACTAGCGGGGGGCGTCGATGAGCAGTTCTTC. Protein sequence: CATSDSKLAGGVDEQFF.